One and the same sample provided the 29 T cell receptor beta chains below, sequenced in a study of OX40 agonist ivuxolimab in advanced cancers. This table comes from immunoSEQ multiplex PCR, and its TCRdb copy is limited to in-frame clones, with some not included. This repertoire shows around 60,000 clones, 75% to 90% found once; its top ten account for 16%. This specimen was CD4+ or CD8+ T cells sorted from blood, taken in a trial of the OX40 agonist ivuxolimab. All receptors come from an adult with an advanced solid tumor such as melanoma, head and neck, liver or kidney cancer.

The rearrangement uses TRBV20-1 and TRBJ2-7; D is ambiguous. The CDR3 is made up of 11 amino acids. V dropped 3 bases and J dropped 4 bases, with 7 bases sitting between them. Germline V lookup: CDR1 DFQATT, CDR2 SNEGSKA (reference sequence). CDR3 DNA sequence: TGCAGTGCTAGGAAGGTTTACGAGCAGTACTTC. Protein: CSARKVYEQYF.

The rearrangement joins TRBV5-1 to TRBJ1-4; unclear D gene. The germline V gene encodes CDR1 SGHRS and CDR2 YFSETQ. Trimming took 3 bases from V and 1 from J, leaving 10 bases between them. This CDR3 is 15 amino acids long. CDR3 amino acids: CASSSGRKTNEKLFF. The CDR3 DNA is TGCGCCAGCAGCTCCGGACGGAAAACTAATGAAAAACTGTTTTTT.

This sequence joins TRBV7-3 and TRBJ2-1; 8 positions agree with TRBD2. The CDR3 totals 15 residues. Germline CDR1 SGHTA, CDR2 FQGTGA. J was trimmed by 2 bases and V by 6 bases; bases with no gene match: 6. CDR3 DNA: TGTGCCAGCAGTCAGAGCGGGAGTACCTACAATGAGCAGTTCTTC. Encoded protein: CASSQSGSTYNEQFF.

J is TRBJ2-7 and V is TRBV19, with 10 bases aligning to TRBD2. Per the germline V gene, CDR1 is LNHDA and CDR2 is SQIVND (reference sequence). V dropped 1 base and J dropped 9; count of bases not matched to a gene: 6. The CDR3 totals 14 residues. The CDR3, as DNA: TGTGCCAGTAGTATAGGCGCTAGCGGGAGTCCGCAGTACTTC. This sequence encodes CASSIGASGSPQYF.

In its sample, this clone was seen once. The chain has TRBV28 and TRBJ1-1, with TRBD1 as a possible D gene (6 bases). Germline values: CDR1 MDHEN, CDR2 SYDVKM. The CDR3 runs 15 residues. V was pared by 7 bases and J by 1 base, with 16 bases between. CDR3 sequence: CASTKAGGANTEAFF. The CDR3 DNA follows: TGTGCCAGCACCAAGGCGGGGGGCGCGAACACTGAAGCTTTCTTT.

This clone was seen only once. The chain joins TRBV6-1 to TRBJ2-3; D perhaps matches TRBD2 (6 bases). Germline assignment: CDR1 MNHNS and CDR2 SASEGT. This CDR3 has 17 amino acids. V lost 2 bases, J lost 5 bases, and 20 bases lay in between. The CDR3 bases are TGTGCCAGCAGTGAAAGGCTTGACGGGGTGGGGGGAGATACGCAGTATTTT. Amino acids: CASSERLDGVGGDTQYF.

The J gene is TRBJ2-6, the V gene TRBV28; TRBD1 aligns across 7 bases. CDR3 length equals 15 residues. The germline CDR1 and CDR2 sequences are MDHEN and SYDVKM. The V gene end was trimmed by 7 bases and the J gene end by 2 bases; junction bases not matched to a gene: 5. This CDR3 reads CASTPTGAGANVLTF. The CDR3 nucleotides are TGTGCCAGCACCCCTACAGGGGCTGGGGCCAACGTCCTGACTTTC.

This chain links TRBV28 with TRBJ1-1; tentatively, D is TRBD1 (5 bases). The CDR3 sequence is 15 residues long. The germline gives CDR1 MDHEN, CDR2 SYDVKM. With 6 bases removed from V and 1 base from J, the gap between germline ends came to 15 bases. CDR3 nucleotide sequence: TGTGCCAGCAGGTACCGGGGACGGAAGAACACTGAAGCTTTCTTT. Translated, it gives CASRYRGRKNTEAFF.

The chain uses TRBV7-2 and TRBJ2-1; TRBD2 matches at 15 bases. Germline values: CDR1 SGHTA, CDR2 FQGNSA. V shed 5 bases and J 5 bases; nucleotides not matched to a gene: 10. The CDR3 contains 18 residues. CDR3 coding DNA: TGTGCCAGCAGCGATGGACTAGCGGGAGGGCAGATCGACAATGAGCAGTTCTTC. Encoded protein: CASSDGLAGGQIDNEQFF.

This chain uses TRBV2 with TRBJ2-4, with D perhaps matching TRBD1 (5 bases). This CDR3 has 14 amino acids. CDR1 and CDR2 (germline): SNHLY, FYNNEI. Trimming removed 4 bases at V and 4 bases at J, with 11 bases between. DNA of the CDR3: TGTGCCAGCAGTGTTGGCAGGGATAAAAACATTCAGTACTTC. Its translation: CASSVGRDKNIQYF.

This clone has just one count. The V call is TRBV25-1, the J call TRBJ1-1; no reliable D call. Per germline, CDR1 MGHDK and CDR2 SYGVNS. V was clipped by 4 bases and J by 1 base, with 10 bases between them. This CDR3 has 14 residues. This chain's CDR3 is CASSAARTNTEAFF. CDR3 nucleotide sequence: TGTGCCAGCAGTGCCGCCAGGACGAACACTGAAGCTTTCTTT.

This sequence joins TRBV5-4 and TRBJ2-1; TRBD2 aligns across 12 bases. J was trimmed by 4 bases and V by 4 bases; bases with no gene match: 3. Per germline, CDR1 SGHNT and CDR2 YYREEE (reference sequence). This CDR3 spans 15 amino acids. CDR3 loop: CASSTGLAGYNEQFF. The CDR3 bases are TGTGCCAGCAGCACCGGACTAGCGGGGTACAATGAGCAGTTCTTC.

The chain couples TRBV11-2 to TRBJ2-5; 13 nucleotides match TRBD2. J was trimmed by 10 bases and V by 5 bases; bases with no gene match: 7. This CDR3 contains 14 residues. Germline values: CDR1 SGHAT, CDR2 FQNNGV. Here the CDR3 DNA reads TGTGCCAGCAGCCTCCTTCGGACTAGCGGGAGCCAGTACTTC. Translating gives CASSLLRTSGSQYF.

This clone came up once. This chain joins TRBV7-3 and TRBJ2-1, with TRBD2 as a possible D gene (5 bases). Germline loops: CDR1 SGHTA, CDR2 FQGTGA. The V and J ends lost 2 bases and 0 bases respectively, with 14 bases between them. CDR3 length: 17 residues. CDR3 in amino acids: CASSLGVGADSYNEQFF. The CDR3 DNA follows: TGTGCCAGCAGCTTAGGTGTGGGAGCGGACTCCTACAATGAGCAGTTCTTC.

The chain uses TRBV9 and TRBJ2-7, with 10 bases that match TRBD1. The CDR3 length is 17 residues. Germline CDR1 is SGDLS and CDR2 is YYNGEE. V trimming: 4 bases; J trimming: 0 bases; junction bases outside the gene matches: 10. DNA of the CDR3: TGTGCCAGCAGCCCCACGTACCGGGACAGGGGCTCCTACGAGCAGTACTTC. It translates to CASSPTYRDRGSYEQYF. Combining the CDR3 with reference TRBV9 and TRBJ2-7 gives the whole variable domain DSGVTQTPKHLITATGQRVTLRCSPRSGDLSVYWYQQSLDQGLQFLIQYYNGEERAKGNILERFSAQQFPDLHSELNLSSLELGDSALYFCASSPTYRDRGSYEQYFGPGTRLTVT.

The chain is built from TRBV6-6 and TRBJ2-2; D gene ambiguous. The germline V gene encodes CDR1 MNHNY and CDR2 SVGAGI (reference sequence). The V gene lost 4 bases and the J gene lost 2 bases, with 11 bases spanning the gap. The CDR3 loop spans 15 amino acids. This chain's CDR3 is CASSSNGLNTGELFF. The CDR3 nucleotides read TGTGCCAGCAGTTCAAATGGTTTAAACACCGGGGAGCTGTTTTTT.

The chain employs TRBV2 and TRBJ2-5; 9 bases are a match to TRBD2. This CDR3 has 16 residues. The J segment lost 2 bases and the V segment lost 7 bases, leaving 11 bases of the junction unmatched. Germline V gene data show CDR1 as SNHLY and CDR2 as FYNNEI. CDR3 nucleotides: TGTGCCAGCACCGTGGGGATAGCGGGGGCACAAGAGACCCAGTACTTC. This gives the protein CASTVGIAGAQETQYF.

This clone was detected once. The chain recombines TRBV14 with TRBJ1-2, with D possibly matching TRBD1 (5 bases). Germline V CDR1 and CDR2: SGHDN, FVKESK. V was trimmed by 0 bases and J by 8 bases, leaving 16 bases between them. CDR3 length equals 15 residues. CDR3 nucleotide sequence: TGTGCCAGCAGCCAAGACGGGAGGGGCTCCGCGGGCTACACCTTC. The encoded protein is CASSQDGRGSAGYTF. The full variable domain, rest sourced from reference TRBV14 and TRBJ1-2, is EAGVTQFPSHSVIEKGQTVTLRCDPISGHDNLYWYRRVMGKEIKFLLHFVKESKQDESGMPNNRFLAERTGGTYSTLKVQPAELEDSGVYFCASSQDGRGSAGYTFGSGTRLTVV.

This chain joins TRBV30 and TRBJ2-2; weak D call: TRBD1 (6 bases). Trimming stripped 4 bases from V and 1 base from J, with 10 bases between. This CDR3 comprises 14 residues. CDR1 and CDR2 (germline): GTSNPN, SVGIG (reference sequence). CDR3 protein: CAWKGHRNTGELFF. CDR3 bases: TGTGCCTGGAAGGGACACCGGAACACCGGGGAGCTGTTTTTT.

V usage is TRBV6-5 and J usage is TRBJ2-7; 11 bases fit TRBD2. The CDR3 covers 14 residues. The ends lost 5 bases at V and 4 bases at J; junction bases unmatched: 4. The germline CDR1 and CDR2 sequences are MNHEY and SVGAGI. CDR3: CASSTTSGSYEQYF. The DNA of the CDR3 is TGTGCCAGCAGTACTACTAGCGGGAGTTACGAGCAGTACTTC.

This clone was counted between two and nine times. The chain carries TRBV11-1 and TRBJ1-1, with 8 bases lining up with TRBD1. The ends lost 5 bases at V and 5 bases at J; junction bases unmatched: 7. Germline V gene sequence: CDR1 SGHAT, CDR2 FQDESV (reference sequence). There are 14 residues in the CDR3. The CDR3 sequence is CASSQGQVTTEAFF. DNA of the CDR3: TGTGCCAGCAGCCAGGGACAGGTGACAACTGAAGCTTTCTTT. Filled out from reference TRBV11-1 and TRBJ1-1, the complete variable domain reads EAEVAQSPRYKITEKSQAVAFWCDPISGHATLYWYRQILGQGPELLVQFQDESVVDDSQLPKDRFSAERLKGVDSTLKIQPAELGDSAMYLCASSQGQVTTEAFFGQGTRLTVV.

The CDR3 sequence: CASSLQWANTDTQYF. Here the CDR3 DNA reads TGTGCCAGCAGCTTGCAGTGGGCTAACACAGATACGCAGTATTTT. The chain is built from TRBV5-5 and TRBJ2-3; D remains ambiguous. Germline CDR1 and CDR2: SGHKS and YYEKEE (reference sequence). CDR3 length equals 15 residues. V was cut by 1 base and J by 2 bases, with 11 bases left in between.

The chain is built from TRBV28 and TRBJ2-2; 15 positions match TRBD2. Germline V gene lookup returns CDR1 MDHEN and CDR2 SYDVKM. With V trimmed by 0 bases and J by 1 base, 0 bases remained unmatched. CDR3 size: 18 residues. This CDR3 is CASSLWGLAGGNTGELFF. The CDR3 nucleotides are TGTGCCAGCAGTTTATGGGGACTAGCGGGAGGGAACACCGGGGAGCTGTTTTTT.

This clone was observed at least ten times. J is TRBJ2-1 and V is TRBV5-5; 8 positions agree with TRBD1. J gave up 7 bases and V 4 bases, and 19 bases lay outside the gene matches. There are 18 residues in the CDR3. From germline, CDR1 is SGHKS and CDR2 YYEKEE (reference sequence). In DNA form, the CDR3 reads TGTGCCAGCAGCGACCCAGGATACGACAGGGGCCGTAATAATGAGCAGTTCTTC. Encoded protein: CASSDPGYDRGRNNEQFF.

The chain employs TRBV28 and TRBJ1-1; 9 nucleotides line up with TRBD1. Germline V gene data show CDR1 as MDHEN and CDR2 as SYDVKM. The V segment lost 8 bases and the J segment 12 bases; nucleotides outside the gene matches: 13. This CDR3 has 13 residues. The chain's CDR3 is CASRLSGTGSTFF. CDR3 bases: TGTGCCAGCCGGCTGTCGGGGACAGGGTCGACTTTCTTT.

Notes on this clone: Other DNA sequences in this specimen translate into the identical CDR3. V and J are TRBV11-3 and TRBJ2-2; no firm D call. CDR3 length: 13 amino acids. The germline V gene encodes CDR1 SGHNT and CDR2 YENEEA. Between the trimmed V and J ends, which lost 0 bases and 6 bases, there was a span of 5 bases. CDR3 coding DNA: TGTGCCAGCAGCTTAGAAGGTGCCGGGGAGCTGTTTTTT. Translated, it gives CASSLEGAGELFF.

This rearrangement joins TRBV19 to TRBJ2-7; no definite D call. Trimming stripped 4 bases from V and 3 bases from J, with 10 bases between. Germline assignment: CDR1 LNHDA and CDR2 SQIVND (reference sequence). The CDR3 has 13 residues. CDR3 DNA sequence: TGTGCCAGTAGTAGCCTTCGAGGCTACGAGCAGTACTTC. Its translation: CASSSLRGYEQYF.

CDR3: CASRTTGHYGYTF. The CDR3 DNA reads as TGTGCCAGCAGGACGACAGGCCACTATGGCTACACCTTC. The chain links TRBV2 to TRBJ1-2; possibly TRBD1 for D (6 bases). Germline V gene sequence: CDR1 SNHLY, CDR2 FYNNEI. V was pared by 6 bases and J by 3 bases, with 11 bases between. The length of the CDR3 is 13 residues.

CDR3 nucleotide sequence: TGCGCCAGCAGCGACCTAGCGTGGGTCTACAATGAGCAGTTCTTC. Amino acid sequence: CASSDLAWVYNEQFF. This chain connects TRBV10-2 to TRBJ2-1; maybe TRBD2 (6 bases). V was shortened by 6 bases and J by 3 bases, with 15 bases between the two germline ends. The germline V gene encodes CDR1 WSHSY and CDR2 SAAADI. The CDR3 is 15 residues long.